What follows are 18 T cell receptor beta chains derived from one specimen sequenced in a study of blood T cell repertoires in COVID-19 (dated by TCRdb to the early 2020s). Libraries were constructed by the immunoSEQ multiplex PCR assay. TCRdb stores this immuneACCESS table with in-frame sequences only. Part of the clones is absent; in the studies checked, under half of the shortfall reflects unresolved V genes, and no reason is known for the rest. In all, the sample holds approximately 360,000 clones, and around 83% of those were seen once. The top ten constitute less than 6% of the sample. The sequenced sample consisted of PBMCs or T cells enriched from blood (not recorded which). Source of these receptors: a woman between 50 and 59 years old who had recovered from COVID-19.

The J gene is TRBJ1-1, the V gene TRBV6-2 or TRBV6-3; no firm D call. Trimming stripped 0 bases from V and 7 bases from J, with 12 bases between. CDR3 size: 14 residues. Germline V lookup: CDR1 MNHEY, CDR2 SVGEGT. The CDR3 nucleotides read TGTGCCAGCAGTTACTCGAGGCAAACTGATGAAGCTTTCTTT. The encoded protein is CASSYSRQTDEAFF.

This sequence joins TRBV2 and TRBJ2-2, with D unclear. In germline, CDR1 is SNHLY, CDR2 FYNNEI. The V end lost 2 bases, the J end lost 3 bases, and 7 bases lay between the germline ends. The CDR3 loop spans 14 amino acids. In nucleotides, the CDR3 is TGTGCCAGCAGTGAACGGTTTGACACCGGGGAGCTGTTTTTT. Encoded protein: CASSERFDTGELFF.

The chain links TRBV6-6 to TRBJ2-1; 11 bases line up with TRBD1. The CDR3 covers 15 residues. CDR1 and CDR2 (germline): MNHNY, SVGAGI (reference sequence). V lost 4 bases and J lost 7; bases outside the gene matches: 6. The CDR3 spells CASSSTGTGGNEQFF. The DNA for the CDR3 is TGTGCCAGCAGTTCAACCGGGACAGGGGGAAATGAGCAGTTCTTC.

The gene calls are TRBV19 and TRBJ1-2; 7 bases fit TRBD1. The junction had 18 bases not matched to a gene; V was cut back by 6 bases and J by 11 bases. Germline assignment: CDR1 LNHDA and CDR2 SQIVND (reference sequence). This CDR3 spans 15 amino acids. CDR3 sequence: CASRGGTEERWRYTF. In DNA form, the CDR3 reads TGTGCCAGTAGAGGGGGGACAGAGGAGAGATGGAGGTACACCTTC.

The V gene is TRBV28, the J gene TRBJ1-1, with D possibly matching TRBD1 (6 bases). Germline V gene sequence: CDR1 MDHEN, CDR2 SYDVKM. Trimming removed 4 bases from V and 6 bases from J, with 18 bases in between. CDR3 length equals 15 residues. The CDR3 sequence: CASSSTGLRGAEAFF. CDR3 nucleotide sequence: TGTGCCAGCAGTTCCACAGGGCTGAGAGGGGCTGAAGCTTTCTTT.

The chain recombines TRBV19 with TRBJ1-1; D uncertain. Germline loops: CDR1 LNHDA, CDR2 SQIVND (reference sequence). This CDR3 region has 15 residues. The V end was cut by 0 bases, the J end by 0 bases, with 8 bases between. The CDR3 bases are TGTGCCAGTAGTATAGACGAGGGTCTGAACACTGAAGCTTTCTTT. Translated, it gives CASSIDEGLNTEAFF.

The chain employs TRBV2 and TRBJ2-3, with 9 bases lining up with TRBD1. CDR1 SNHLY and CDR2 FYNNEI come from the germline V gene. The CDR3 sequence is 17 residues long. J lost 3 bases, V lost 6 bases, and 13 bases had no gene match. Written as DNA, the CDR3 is TGTGCCAGCAGAGAAATACTGACAGGGGGAAGGACAGATACGCAGTATTTT. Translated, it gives CASREILTGGRTDTQYF.

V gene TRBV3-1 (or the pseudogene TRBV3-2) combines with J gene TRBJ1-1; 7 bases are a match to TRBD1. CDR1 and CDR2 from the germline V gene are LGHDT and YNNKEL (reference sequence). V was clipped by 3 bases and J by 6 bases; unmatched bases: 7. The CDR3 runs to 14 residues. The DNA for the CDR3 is TGTGCCAGCAGCCAGGATTCAGGGGGAGCTGAAGCTTTCTTT. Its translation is CASSQDSGGAEAFF.

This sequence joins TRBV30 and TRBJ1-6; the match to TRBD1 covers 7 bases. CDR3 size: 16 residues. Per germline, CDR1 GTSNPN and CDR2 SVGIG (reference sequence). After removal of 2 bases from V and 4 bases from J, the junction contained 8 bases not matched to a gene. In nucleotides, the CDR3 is TGTGCCTGGAGTACCCCAGGGGGTCGATATAATTCACCCCTCCACTTT. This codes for CAWSTPGGRYNSPLHF.

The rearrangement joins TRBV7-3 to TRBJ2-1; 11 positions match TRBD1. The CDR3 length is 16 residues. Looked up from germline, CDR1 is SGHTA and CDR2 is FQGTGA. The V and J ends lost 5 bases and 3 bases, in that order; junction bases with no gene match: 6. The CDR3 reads CASSRTGTGGYNEQFF. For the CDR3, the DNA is TGTGCCAGCAGCAGAACCGGGACAGGGGGCTACAATGAGCAGTTCTTC.

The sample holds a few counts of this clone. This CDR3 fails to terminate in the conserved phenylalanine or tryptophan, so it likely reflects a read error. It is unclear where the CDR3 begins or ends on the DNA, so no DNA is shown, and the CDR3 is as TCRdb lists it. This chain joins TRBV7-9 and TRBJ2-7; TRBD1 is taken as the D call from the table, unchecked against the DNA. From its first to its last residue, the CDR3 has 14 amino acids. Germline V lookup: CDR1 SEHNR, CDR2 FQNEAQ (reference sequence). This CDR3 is CASSLARDSQLRLN.

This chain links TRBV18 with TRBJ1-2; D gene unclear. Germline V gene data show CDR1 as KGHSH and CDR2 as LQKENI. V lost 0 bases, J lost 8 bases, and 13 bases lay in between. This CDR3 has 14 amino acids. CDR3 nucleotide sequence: TGTGCCAGCTCACCACCGGGAGAGCTATACGGCTACACCTTC. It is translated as CASSPPGELYGYTF.

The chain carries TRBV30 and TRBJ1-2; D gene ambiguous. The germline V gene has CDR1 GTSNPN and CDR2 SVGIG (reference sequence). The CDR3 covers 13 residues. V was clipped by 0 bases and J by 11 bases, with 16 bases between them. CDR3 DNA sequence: TGTGCCTGGAGTGTCTCGGACCGGACTAAATACACCTTC. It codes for CAWSVSDRTKYTF.

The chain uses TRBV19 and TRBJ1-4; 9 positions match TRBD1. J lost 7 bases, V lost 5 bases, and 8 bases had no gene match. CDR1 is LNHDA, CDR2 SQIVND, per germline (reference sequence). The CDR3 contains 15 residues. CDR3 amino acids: CASSWGTGLGEKLFF. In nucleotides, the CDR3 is TGTGCCAGTAGTTGGGGGACAGGGTTGGGTGAAAAACTGTTTTTT. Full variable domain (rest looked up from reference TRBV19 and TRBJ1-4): DGGITQSPKYLFRKEGQNVTLSCEQNLNHDAMYWYRQDPGQGLRLIYYSQIVNDFQKGDIAEGYSVSREKKESFPLTVTSAQKNPTAFYLCASSWGTGLGEKLFFGSGTQLSVL.

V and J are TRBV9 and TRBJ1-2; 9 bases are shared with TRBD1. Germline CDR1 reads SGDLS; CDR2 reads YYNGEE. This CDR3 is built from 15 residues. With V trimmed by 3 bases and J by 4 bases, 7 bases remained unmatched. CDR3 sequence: CASSARQGGTYGYTF. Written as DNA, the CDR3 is TGTGCCAGCAGCGCGAGACAGGGGGGTACCTATGGCTACACCTTC.

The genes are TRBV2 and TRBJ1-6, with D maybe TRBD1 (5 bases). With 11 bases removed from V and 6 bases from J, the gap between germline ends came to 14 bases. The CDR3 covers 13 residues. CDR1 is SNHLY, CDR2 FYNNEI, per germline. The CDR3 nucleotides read TGTGCCGGCGGGACGTGGGGTAATTCACCCCTCCACTTT. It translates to CAGGTWGNSPLHF.

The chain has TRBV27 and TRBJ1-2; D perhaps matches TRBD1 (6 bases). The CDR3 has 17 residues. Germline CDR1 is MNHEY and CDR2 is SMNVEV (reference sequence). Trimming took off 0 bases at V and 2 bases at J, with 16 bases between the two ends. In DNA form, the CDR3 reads TGTGCCAGCAGTTTATCGGGGGGGTCAAGGGGGAACTATGGCTACACCTTC. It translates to CASSLSGGSRGNYGYTF.

The CDR3 nucleotides read TGCGCCAGCAGCTCCTCGGGGGGTAATGGAAACACCATATATTTT. Translation: CASSSSGGNGNTIYF. This rearrangement joins TRBV5-1 to TRBJ1-3; tentatively, D is TRBD1 (5 bases). Germline-derived CDR1 and CDR2 are SGHRS and YFSETQ. CDR3 length equals 15 residues. V lost 3 bases to trimming and J lost 3 bases, with 13 bases between them.